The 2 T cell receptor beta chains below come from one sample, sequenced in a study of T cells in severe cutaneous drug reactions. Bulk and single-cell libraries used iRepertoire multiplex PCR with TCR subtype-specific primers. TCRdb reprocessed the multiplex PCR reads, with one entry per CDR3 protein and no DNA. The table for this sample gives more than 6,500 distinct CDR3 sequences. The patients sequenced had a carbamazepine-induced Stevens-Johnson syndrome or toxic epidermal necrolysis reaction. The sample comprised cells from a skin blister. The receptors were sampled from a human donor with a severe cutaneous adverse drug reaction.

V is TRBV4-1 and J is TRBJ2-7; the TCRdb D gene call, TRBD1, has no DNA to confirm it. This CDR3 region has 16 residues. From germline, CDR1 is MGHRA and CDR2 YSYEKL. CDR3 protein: CASSQLRDTGYYEQYF.

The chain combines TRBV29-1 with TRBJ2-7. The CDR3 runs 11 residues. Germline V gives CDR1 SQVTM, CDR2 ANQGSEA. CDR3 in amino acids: CSVLDIYEQYF.